This T cell receptor (beta chain) was identified in a study of control samples from healthy donors and cancer patients. Assay: immunoSEQ multiplex PCR; the TCRdb copy retains only in-frame clones and omits some. The sample carries 180,000 or so clones, around 95% recorded once. This CDR3 has 16 amino acids. The V and J ends lost 1 base and 5 bases respectively, with 18 bases between them. The germline V gene has CDR1 MNHEY and CDR2 SVGAGI. The sequencing sample was made of blood. The receptor was isolated from a woman aged 55 to 70 in good health. The chain employs TRBV6-5 and TRBJ2-7, with D maybe TRBD1 (6 bases). In DNA form, the CDR3 reads TGTGCCAGCAGTTACTTTCTAGGCAGGGGTGTCCACGAGCAGTACTTC. It is translated as CASSYFLGRGVHEQYF.